Following are 13 T cell receptor beta chains from one sample sequenced in a study of OX40 agonist ivuxolimab in advanced cancers. TCRdb's table, derived via immunoSEQ multiplex PCR, lists solely in-frame clones and lacks some. Of tens of thousands of clones in the sample, around three quarters were seen once. The input for sequencing was CD4+ or CD8+ T cells sorted from blood, taken in a trial of the OX40 agonist ivuxolimab. These receptors all stem from an adult with an advanced solid tumor such as melanoma, head and neck, liver or kidney cancer.

A few counts support this clone. This chain uses TRBV30 with TRBJ1-5; D ambiguous. V was trimmed by 3 bases and J by 9 bases, leaving 12 bases between them. Germline V gene lookup returns CDR1 GTSNPN and CDR2 SVGIG (reference sequence). This CDR3 has 12 amino acids. The CDR3 DNA reads as TGTGCCTGGAGCCCCGGTGGCGGGCCCCAGCATTTT. Protein product: CAWSPGGGPQHF.

The genes are TRBV7-2 and TRBJ1-2; D remains ambiguous. The CDR3 contains 14 residues. V lost 4 bases, J lost 8 bases, and 17 bases lay in between. Germline CDR1 SGHTA, CDR2 FQGNSA. CDR3 sequence (DNA): TGTGCCAGCAGCTCCCGACCCAGGTCGGGGGGCTACACCTTC. Its protein is CASSSRPRSGGYTF.

This chain uses TRBV11-2 with TRBJ1-6, with D tentatively TRBD1 (5 bases). Trimming removed 0 bases from V and 9 bases from J, with 9 bases in between. CDR1 is SGHAT and CDR2 is FQNNGV in the germline V gene. This CDR3 is 14 amino acids long. The CDR3 loop reads CASSLERGVSPLHF. CDR3 sequence (DNA): TGTGCCAGCAGCTTAGAGAGGGGCGTTTCACCCCTCCACTTT.

The V and J genes are TRBV28 and TRBJ1-5; D is undetermined. This CDR3 has 15 amino acids. Germline values: CDR1 MDHEN, CDR2 SYDVKM. V lost 2 bases to trimming and J lost 2 bases, with 10 bases between them. The CDR3 DNA reads as TGTGCCAGCAGTTTAGGTTTACTGGGCAATCAGCCCCAGCATTTT. Translating gives CASSLGLLGNQPQHF.

Remarks on this clone: The identical CDR3 is also encoded by other nucleotide sequences in the sample. The rearrangement joins TRBV9 to TRBJ1-1, with D unresolved. Germline V gene lookup returns CDR1 SGDLS and CDR2 YYNGEE. V was shortened by 0 bases and J by 2 bases, with 8 bases between the two germline ends. The CDR3 consists of 14 residues. CDR3 sequence (DNA): TGTGCCAGCAGCGTAGCTCCAGAAAACACTGAAGCTTTCTTT. It translates to CASSVAPENTEAFF.

This chain links TRBV15 with TRBJ1-3, with 9 nucleotides matching TRBD1. The CDR3 totals 22 residues. CDR1 LNHNV and CDR2 YYDKDF come from the germline V gene (reference sequence). The ends lost 8 bases at V and 1 base at J; junction bases unmatched: 27. The DNA for the CDR3 is TGTGCCACCGAACATTTAAAATACAGGGGGCGCGTCCGATGCTATTCTGGAAACACCATATATTTT. It specifies CATEHLKYRGRVRCYSGNTIYF.

J is TRBJ1-3 and V is TRBV29-1, with TRBD1 matching 8 bases. The germline gives CDR1 SQVTM, CDR2 ANQGSEA. V shed 3 bases, J shed 0 bases, and the junction held 4 bases outside the gene matches. The CDR3 contains 15 residues. CDR3 sequence reads: CSVDFGQGSGNTIYF. In DNA, the CDR3 is TGCAGCGTTGATTTTGGACAGGGCTCTGGAAACACCATATATTTT. The variable domain in full, completed from reference TRBV29-1 and TRBJ1-3, reads SAVISQKPSRDICQRGTSLTIQCQVDSQVTMMFWYRQQPGQSLTLIATANQGSEATYESGFVIDKFPISRPNLTFSTLTVSNMSPEDSSIYLCSVDFGQGSGNTIYFGEGSWLTVV.

V is TRBV28 and J is TRBJ1-6; 9 nucleotides align to TRBD1. The germline gives CDR1 MDHEN, CDR2 SYDVKM. V gave up 7 bases and J gave up 10 bases; unmatched junction bases: 8. The CDR3 is 14 amino acids. This CDR3 is CASKFGTGLSPLHF. The CDR3 bases are TGTGCCAGCAAATTCGGGACAGGGTTATCACCCCTCCACTTT.

In its sample, this clone was seen a few times. The CDR3 bases are TGTGCCAGCAGCGCACAAATGGGGACAGGGGGCACGGGGGAGCAGTACTTC. This gives the protein CASSAQMGTGGTGEQYF. The V call is TRBV7-8, the J call TRBJ2-7; TRBD1 matches at 12 bases. CDR3 length equals 17 residues. Germline V gives CDR1 SGHVS, CDR2 FQNEAQ. V was clipped by 5 bases and J by 7 bases; unmatched bases: 15.

The rearrangement uses TRBV5-1 and TRBJ2-7; 9 bases align to TRBD1. The CDR3 contains 14 residues. The J segment lost 12 bases and the V segment lost 5 bases, leaving 15 bases of the junction unmatched. Germline CDR1 SGHRS, CDR2 YFSETQ. The CDR3 is CASRRDRESFKLYF. The DNA for the CDR3 is TGCGCCAGCAGGCGGGACAGGGAATCTTTTAAGTTGTACTTC. The full variable domain, its missing parts supplied by reference TRBV5-1 and TRBJ2-7, is KAGVTQTPRYLIKTRGQQVTLSCSPISGHRSVSWYQQTPGQGLQFLFEYFSETQRNKGNFPGRFSGRQFSNSRSEMNVSTLELGDSALYLCASRRDRESFKLYFGPGTRLTVT.

The chain employs TRBV30 and TRBJ1-5; 7 bases are a match to TRBD1. Germline values: CDR1 GTSNPN, CDR2 SVGIG (reference sequence). This CDR3 has 13 amino acids. Trimming at V came to 6 bases and at J to 4 bases, leaving 6 bases not matched to a gene. CDR3 sequence reads: CACRQGGNQPQHF. CDR3 DNA: TGTGCCTGCAGACAGGGCGGTAATCAGCCCCAGCATTTT.

The chain employs TRBV6-5 and TRBJ1-6; no clear D gene. CDR3 size: 14 residues. Trimming shortened V by 5 bases and J by 6 bases, and 11 bases separated the two germline ends. Germline V gene data show CDR1 as MNHEY and CDR2 as SVGAGI. CDR3 residues: CASSPWMSNSPLHF. The CDR3 DNA reads as TGTGCCAGCAGTCCCTGGATGAGTAATTCACCCCTCCACTTT.

The CDR3 nucleotides read TGTGCCAGCAGTGAGCGACCTGACACTGAAGCTTTCTTT. Translated, it gives CASSERPDTEAFF. The chain employs TRBV6-1 and TRBJ1-1; D gene uncertain. Per the germline V gene, CDR1 is MNHNS and CDR2 is SASEGT. This CDR3 has 13 residues. Trimming took 3 bases from V and 3 from J, leaving 8 bases between them.